These 21 T cell receptor beta chains were all obtained from the same sample, sequenced in a study of metastatic and nonmetastatic thyroid tumors. From the PCR reads, TCRdb re-called clones with MiXCR. The sample has 75,000 to 95,000 clones; about 13% are singletons. Each patient went into thyroid surgery without having received any treatment. The sample was blood. Source of these receptors: a female donor with papillary thyroid cancer or a benign thyroid nodule (not recorded which). Some clones in this sample may be carry-over from other donors' samples.

This clone was detected ten times or more. This chain joins TRBV6-5 and TRBJ2-1; 12 positions agree with TRBD2. The CDR3 has 17 residues. V lost 8 bases, J lost 6 bases, and 14 bases stayed unmatched. CDR1 and CDR2 from the germline V gene are MNHEY and SVGAGI. Here the CDR3 reads CASLTGLTSGSPNEQFF. CDR3 DNA sequence: TGTGCCAGCTTGACAGGGCTGACTAGCGGGAGTCCCAATGAGCAGTTCTTC.

This clone was found many times. The J gene is TRBJ1-5, the V gene TRBV19, with a tentative D call TRBD1 (5 bases). Germline CDR1 LNHDA, CDR2 SQIVND (reference sequence). The CDR3 is made up of 17 amino acids. V was pared by 2 bases and J by 4 bases, with 18 bases between. The CDR3 bases are TGTGCCAGTAGTATAAAGGCGACAGTTAGGGGAAATCAGCCCCAGCATTTT. Encoded protein: CASSIKATVRGNQPQHF.

A remark on this clone: One end of the junction varies from germline; a read error may be responsible. The J gene is TRBJ2-7, the V gene TRBV11-2, with TRBD2 identical over 7 bases. Germline loops: CDR1 SGHAT, CDR2 FQNNGV. The CDR3 totals 16 residues. DNA of the CDR3: TGTGCCAGCAGCTTAGGTGCAGCGGGATCATTCTACGAGCAATACTTC. It translates to CASSLGAAGSFYEQYF.

This clone was counted a few times. This chain connects TRBV27 to TRBJ2-2; a weak D match, TRBD2 (6 bases). Trimming pared 2 bases from V and 7 bases from J, leaving 17 bases between. CDR3 length: 16 amino acids. Looked up from germline, CDR1 is MNHEY and CDR2 is SMNVEV (reference sequence). CDR3 region: CASSLLPSVIGGELFF. In DNA form, the CDR3 reads TGTGCCAGCAGTTTACTTCCTAGCGTGATCGGCGGGGAGCTGTTTTTT.

This clone was picked up many times. This chain links TRBV19 with TRBJ2-1; weak D call: TRBD1 (6 bases). The length of the CDR3 is 15 residues. Germline-derived CDR1 and CDR2 are LNHDA and SQIVND (reference sequence). Trimming cost V 1 base and J 4 bases, with 11 bases left between them. DNA of the CDR3: TGTGCCAGTAGTATAGGAGGGGGTCCGTACAATGAGCAGTTCTTC. Translation gives CASSIGGGPYNEQFF.

This clone showed up many times. V and J are TRBV28 and TRBJ2-5; D not certain. There are 13 residues in the CDR3. Germline lookup yields CDR1 MDHEN and CDR2 SYDVKM. The V end lost 2 bases, the J end lost 6 bases, and 10 bases lay between the germline ends. CDR3 region: CASSLQPRKTQYF. The CDR3 bases are TGTGCCAGCAGTTTACAACCGCGGAAGACCCAGTACTTC.

Many counts were recorded for this clone. This chain connects TRBV6-2 or TRBV6-3 to TRBJ1-6; D is unclear. With 6 bases removed from V and 0 bases from J, the gap between germline ends came to 21 bases. This CDR3 comprises 19 residues. CDR1 and CDR2 from the germline V gene are MNHEY and SVGEGT. As DNA, the CDR3 is TGTGCCAGCAGCCCCCCGCGGTCGAGTTGGGACTCCTATAATTCACCCCTCCACTTT. This translates into CASSPPRSSWDSYNSPLHF.

This clone was counted at least ten times. CDR3 protein: CASSEGAGKVDTQYF. In DNA form, the CDR3 reads TGTGCCAGCAGTGAGGGAGCGGGAAAAGTGGATACGCAGTATTTT. V is TRBV2 and J is TRBJ2-3; 7 positions match TRBD2. The V gene end was trimmed by 3 bases and the J gene end by 6 bases; junction bases not matched to a gene: 9. The germline CDR1 and CDR2 sequences are SNHLY and FYNNEI. The CDR3 has 15 residues.

This clone was detected a few times. The rearrangement uses TRBV5-4 and TRBJ2-7; TRBD2 agrees at 14 bases. Losses at the gene ends were 0 bases for V and 5 bases for J; bases not matched to a gene: 4. The CDR3 contains 16 residues. Looked up from germline, CDR1 is SGHNT and CDR2 is YYREEE (reference sequence). The CDR3 region has the DNA TGTGCCAGCAGCTTGGGACTAGCGGGAGGGTGGGACGAGCAGTACTTC. It encodes CASSLGLAGGWDEQYF.

This clone was counted many times. This chain uses TRBV6-2 or TRBV6-3 with TRBJ1-1; a possible D gene is TRBD1 (5 bases). This CDR3 has 13 amino acids. Trimming left V 2 bases short and J 1 base short, with 5 bases between. Germline V gene data show CDR1 as MNHEY and CDR2 as SVGEGT. The CDR3 DNA reads as TGTGCCAGCAGTTACACAGGGAACACTGAAGCTTTCTTT. Residues: CASSYTGNTEAFF.

This clone was picked up many times. The rearrangement links TRBV5-1 to TRBJ2-3; 10 bases fit TRBD2. After removal of 0 bases from V and 6 bases from J, the junction contained 7 bases not matched to a gene. This CDR3 is 16 amino acids long. Per the germline V gene, CDR1 is SGHRS and CDR2 is YFSETQ. The chain's CDR3 is CASSLGLAGVPDTQYF. The CDR3 nucleotides read TGCGCCAGCAGCTTGGGGCTAGCGGGAGTGCCGGATACGCAGTATTTT. Full variable domain (outside the CDR3, taken from reference TRBV5-1 and TRBJ2-3): KAGVTQTPRYLIKTRGQQVTLSCSPISGHRSVSWYQQTPGQGLQFLFEYFSETQRNKGNFPGRFSGRQFSNSRSEMNVSTLELGDSALYLCASSLGLAGVPDTQYFGPGTRLTVL.

This clone was counted ten times or more. The chain recombines TRBV2 with TRBJ2-3; TRBD2 might be the D (6 bases). Trimming removed 5 bases from V and 7 bases from J, with 10 bases in between. The germline V gene encodes CDR1 SNHLY and CDR2 FYNNEI. The CDR3 is 12 residues long. The CDR3, as DNA: TGTGCCAGCAGTCTTAGCGGATATACGCAGTATTTT. Translation gives CASSLSGYTQYF.

As for this clone: Possible read error: a much larger clone is one base away. This CDR3 is also generated by other DNA sequences in the sample. CDR3 in amino acids: CSARGGQGSTDTQYF. In DNA form, the CDR3 reads TGCAGTGCTCGGGGCGGGCAGGGAAGCACAGATACGCAATATTTT. The gene calls are TRBV20-1 and TRBJ2-3; D is tentatively TRBD1 or TRBD2 (5 bases each). Germline values: CDR1 DFQATT, CDR2 SNEGSKA (reference sequence). The CDR3 has 15 amino acids.

About this clone: With a much larger clone just one base away, this may be a read error. CDR3 protein: CASGEGVADTQYF. In DNA form, the CDR3 reads TGTGCCAGCGGGGAGGGAGTGGCAGATACCCAGTACTTC. The chain carries TRBV7-2 and TRBJ2-5; 7 bases fit TRBD2. The CDR3 has 13 amino acids. V was clipped by 8 bases and J by 8 bases; unmatched bases: 11. Looked up from germline, CDR1 is SGHTA and CDR2 is FQGNSA. Looking up the rest from reference TRBV7-2 and TRBJ2-5 gives the full variable domain: GAGVSQSPSNKVTEKGKDVELRCDPISGHTALYWYRQSLGQGLEFLIYFQGNSAPDKSGLPSDRFSAERTGGSVSTLTIQRTQQEDSAVYLCASGEGVADTQYFGPGTRLLVL.

This clone was seen ten or more times. The chain carries TRBV11-1 and TRBJ2-3; TRBD1 matches 10 bases. Germline CDR1 is SGHAT and CDR2 is FQDESV (reference sequence). V shed 5 bases and J 1 base; nucleotides not matched to a gene: 9. This CDR3 has 17 amino acids. The CDR3: CASSRLTGGRGTDTQYF. CDR3 DNA: TGTGCCAGCAGCAGACTGACAGGGGGCCGGGGCACAGATACGCAGTATTTT.

This clone turned up a few times. The junction shows a germline mismatch at one end, possibly a read error. The chain links TRBV29-1 to TRBJ2-5, with 8 bases matching TRBD1. The CDR3 spans 11 residues. Germline CDR1 SQVTM, CDR2 ANQGSEA. The DNA for the CDR3 is TGCAGCGTTCTCCGACAGGGGATGAGGGACTTC. The encoded protein is CSVLRQGMRDF.

This clone was observed a few times. The V gene is TRBV6-1, the J gene TRBJ1-6; D gene unclear. Per germline, CDR1 MNHNS and CDR2 SASEGT. V was cut by 4 bases and J by 7 bases, with 14 bases left in between. CDR3 length: 15 residues. The CDR3 loop reads CASSALHGENSPLHF. The CDR3 DNA reads as TGTGCCAGCAGTGCGCTACATGGGGAGAATTCACCCCTCCACTTT.

The V and J genes are TRBV12-3 or TRBV12-4 and TRBJ1-1; D not resolved. The CDR3 runs 13 residues. Trimming shortened V by 6 bases and J by 0 bases, and 8 bases separated the two germline ends. This CDR3 is CASRGIVNTEAFF. CDR3 sequence (DNA): TGTGCCAGCAGGGGCATAGTGAACACTGAAGCTTTCTTT.

With respect to this clone: Compared with germline, one end of the junction differs, possibly owing to a read error. The chain joins TRBV19 to TRBJ2-1; D is possibly TRBD2 (7 bases). Germline CDR1 and CDR2: LNHDA and SQIVND (reference sequence). There are 14 residues in the CDR3. For the CDR3, the DNA is TGTTCCAGTATGCGGGGGCGCTCCTACAATGAGCAGTTCTTC. Encoded protein: CSSMRGRSYNEQFF.

This clone was counted at least ten times. V and J are TRBV6-1 and TRBJ1-1, with 7 bases matching TRBD1. The CDR3 contains 12 residues. The J segment lost 7 bases and the V segment lost 5 bases, leaving 4 bases of the junction unmatched. Germline V gene data show CDR1 as MNHNS and CDR2 as SASEGT. The CDR3 bases are TGTGCCAGCAGTATCGGGACAGTTGAAGCTTTCTTT. This translates into CASSIGTVEAFF.

In this sample, this clone turned up many times. The chain has TRBV12-3 or TRBV12-4 and TRBJ2-3, with D maybe TRBD1 (7 bases). Trimming removed 2 bases from V and 6 bases from J, with 18 bases in between. The CDR3 covers 16 residues. The CDR3 DNA is TGTGCCAGCAGTTTAAGGGCGGGACAGCCAGGCGATACGCAGTATTTT. It yields the protein CASSLRAGQPGDTQYF.